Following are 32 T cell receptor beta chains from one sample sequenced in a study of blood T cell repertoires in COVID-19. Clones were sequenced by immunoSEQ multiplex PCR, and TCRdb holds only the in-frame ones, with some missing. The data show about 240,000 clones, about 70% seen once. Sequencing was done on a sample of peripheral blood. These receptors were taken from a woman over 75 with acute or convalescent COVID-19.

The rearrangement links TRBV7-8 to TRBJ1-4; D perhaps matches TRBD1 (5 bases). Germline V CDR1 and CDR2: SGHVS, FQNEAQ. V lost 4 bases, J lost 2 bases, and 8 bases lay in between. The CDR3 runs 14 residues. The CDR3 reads CASSWGETNEKLFF. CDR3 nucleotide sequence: TGTGCCAGCAGCTGGGGGGAGACTAATGAAAAACTGTTTTTT. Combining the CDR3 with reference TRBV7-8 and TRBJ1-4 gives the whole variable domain GAGVSQSPRYKVAKRGQDVALRCDPISGHVSLFWYQQALGQGPEFLTYFQNEAQLDKSGLPSDRFFAERPEGSVSTLKIQRTQQEDSAVYLCASSWGETNEKLFFGSGTQLSVL.

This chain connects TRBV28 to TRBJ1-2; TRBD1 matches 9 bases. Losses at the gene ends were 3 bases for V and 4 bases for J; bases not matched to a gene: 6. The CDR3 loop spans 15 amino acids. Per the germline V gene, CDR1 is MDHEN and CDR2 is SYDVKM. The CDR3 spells CASSLGQGGSYGYTF. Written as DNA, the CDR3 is TGTGCCAGCAGTTTGGGACAGGGAGGGTCCTATGGCTACACCTTC.

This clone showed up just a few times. The CDR3 loop is CASSYSWGGTDTQYF. DNA of the CDR3: TGTGCCAGCAGTTACTCCTGGGGGGGGACAGATACGCAGTATTTT. The chain has TRBV6-2 or TRBV6-3 and TRBJ2-3; 7 positions match TRBD2. The CDR3 extends over 15 amino acids. CDR1 and CDR2 from the germline V gene are MNHEY and SVGEGT. The V gene end was trimmed by 0 bases and the J gene end by 3 bases; junction bases not matched to a gene: 3.

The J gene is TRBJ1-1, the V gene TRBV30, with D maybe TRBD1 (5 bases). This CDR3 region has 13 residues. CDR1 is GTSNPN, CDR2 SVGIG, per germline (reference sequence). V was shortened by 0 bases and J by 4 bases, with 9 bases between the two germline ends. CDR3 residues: CAWSVVGATEAFF. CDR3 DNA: TGTGCCTGGAGTGTGGTAGGGGCCACTGAAGCTTTCTTT.

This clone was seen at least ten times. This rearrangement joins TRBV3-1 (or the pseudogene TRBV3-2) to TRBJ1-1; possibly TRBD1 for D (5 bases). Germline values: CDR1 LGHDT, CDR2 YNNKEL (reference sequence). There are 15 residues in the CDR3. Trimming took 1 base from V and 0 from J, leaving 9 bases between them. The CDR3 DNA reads TGTGCCAGCAGCCAAGGCAGGGTCGTGAACACTGAAGCTTTCTTT. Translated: CASSQGRVVNTEAFF.

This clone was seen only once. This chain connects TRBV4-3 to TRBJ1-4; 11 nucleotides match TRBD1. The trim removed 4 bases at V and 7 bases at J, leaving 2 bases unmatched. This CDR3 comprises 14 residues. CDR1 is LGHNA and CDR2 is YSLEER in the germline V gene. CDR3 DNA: TGCGCCAGCAGCCGTGGACAGGGGGCTGAAAAACTGTTTTTT. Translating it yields CASSRGQGAEKLFF.

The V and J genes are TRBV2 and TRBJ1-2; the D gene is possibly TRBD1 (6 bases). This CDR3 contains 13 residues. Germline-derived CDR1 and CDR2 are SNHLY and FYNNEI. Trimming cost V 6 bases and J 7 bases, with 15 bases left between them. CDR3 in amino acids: CASSEDRWAGYTF. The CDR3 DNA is TGTGCCAGCAGCGAGGACAGATGGGCTGGCTACACCTTC.

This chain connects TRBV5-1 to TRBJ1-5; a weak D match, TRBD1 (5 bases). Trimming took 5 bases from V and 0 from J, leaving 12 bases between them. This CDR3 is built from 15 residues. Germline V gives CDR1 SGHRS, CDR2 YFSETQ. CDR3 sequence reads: CASREGLYSNQPQHF. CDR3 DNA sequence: TGCGCCAGCAGAGAGGGACTTTATAGCAATCAGCCCCAGCATTTT.

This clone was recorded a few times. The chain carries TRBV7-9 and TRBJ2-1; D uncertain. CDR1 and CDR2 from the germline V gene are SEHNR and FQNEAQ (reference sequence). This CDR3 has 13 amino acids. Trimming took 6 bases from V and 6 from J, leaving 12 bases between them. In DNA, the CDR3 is TGTGCCAGCAGTTTCCCTAGAGCCAATGAGCAGTTCTTC. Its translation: CASSFPRANEQFF.

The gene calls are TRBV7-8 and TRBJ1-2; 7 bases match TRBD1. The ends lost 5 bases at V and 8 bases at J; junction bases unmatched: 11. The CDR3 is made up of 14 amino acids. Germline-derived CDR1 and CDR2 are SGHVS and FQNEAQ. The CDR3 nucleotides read TGTGCCAGCAGCAAGGCAGGGGGTCTCGACGGCTACACCTTC. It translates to CASSKAGGLDGYTF. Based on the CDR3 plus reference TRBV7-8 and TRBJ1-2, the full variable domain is GAGVSQSPRYKVAKRGQDVALRCDPISGHVSLFWYQQALGQGPEFLTYFQNEAQLDKSGLPSDRFFAERPEGSVSTLKIQRTQQEDSAVYLCASSKAGGLDGYTFGSGTRLTVV.

The CDR3 protein is CASSYASGQGYEQYF. As DNA, the CDR3 is TGTGCCAGCAGTTACGCTTCGGGACAGGGTTACGAGCAGTACTTC. The chain couples TRBV6-6 to TRBJ2-7; 9 bases line up with TRBD1. Looked up from germline, CDR1 is MNHNY and CDR2 is SVGAGI (reference sequence). The V segment lost 2 bases and the J segment 4 bases; nucleotides outside the gene matches: 6. This CDR3 is 15 amino acids long.

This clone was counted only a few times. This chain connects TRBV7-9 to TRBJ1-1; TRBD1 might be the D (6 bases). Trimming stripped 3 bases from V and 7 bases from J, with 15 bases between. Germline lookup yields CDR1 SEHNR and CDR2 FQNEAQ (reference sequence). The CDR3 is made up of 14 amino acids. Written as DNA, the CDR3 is TGTGCCAGCAGCTTCTACCGGGACAAGAATGAAGCTTTCTTT. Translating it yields CASSFYRDKNEAFF.

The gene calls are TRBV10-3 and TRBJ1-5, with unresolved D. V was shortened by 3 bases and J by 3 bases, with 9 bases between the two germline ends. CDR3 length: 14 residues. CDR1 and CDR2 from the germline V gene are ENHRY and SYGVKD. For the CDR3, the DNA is TGTGCCATCAGTGAAGGCGGCCCCAATCAGCCCCAGCATTTT. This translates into CAISEGGPNQPQHF.

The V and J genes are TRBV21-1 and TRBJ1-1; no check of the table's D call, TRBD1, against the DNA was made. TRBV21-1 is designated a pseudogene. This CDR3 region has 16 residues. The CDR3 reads CASSKDSRQLNTEAFF. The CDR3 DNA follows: TGTGCCAGCAGCAAAGACTCAAGACAATTGAACACTGAAGCTTTCTTT.

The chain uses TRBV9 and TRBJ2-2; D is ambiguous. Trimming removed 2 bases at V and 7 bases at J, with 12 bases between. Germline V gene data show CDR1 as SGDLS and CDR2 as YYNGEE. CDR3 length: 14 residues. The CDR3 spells CASSVTPSGGELFF. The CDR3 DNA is TGTGCCAGCAGCGTTACACCGTCTGGCGGGGAGCTGTTTTTT.

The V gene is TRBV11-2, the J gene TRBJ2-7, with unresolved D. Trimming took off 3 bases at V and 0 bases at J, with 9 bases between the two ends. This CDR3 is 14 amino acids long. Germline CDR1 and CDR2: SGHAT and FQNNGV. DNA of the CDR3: TGTGCCAGCAGCTTTGCCGGTAGCTCCTACGAGCAGTACTTC. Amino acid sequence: CASSFAGSSYEQYF.

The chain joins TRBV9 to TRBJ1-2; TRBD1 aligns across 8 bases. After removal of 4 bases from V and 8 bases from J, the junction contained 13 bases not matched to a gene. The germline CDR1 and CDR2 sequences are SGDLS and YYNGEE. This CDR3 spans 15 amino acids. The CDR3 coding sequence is TGTGCCAGCAGCTCCCGAGGGACAGGATCCCTGGGCTACACCTTC. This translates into CASSSRGTGSLGYTF.

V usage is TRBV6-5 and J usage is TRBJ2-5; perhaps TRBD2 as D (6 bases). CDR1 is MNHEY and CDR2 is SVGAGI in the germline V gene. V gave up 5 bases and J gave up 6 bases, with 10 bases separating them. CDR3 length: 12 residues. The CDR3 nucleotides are TGTGCCAGCAGTACTGGGACTCAGACCCAGTACTTC. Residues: CASSTGTQTQYF.

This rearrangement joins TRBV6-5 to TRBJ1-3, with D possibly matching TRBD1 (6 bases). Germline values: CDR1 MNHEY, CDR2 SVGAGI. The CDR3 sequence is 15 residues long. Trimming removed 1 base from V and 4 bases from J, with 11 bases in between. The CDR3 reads CASSYFRQDGNTIYF. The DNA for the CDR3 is TGTGCCAGCAGTTACTTCCGACAGGACGGAAACACCATATATTTT.

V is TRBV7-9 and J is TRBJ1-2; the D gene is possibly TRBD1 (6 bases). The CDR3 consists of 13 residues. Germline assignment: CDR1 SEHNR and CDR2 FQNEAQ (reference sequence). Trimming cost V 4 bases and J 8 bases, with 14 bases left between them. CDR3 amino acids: CASSYTGMLGYTF. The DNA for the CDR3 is TGTGCCAGCAGCTACACAGGGATGTTAGGCTACACCTTC.

DNA of the CDR3: TGTGCCAGCAGCAAGACAGGCTACGAGCAGTACTTC. It encodes CASSKTGYEQYF. The gene calls are TRBV3-1 (or the pseudogene TRBV3-2) and TRBJ2-7; maybe TRBD1 (6 bases). The CDR3 is 12 residues long. CDR1 is LGHDT and CDR2 is YNNKEL in the germline V gene (reference sequence). V lost 5 bases and J lost 3, with 8 bases in between.

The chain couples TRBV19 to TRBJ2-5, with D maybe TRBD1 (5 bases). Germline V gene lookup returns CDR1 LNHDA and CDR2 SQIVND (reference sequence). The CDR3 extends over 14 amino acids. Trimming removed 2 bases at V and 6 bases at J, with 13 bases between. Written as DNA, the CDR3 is TGTGCCAGTAGTATAAGGGGTAGGACCCAGACCCAGTACTTC. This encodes CASSIRGRTQTQYF.

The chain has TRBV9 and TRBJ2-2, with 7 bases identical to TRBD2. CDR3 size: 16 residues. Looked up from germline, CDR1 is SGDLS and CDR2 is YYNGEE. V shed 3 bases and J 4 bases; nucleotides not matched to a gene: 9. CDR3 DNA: TGTGCCAGCAGCGCGACTAGCCCTCAGGGCACCGGGGAGCTGTTTTTT. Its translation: CASSATSPQGTGELFF.

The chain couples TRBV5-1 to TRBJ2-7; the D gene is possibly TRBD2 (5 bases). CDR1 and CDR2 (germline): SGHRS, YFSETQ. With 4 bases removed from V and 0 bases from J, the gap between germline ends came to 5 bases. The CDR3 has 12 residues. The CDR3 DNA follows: TGCGCCAGCAGCGAGGGCTCCTACGAGCAGTACTTC. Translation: CASSEGSYEQYF.

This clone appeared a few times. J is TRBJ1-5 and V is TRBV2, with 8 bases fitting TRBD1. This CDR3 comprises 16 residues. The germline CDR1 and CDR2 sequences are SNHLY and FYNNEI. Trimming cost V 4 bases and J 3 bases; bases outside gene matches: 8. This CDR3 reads CASSGFRTGNNQPQHF. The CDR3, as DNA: TGTGCCAGCAGTGGGTTCCGGACAGGGAACAATCAGCCCCAGCATTTT.

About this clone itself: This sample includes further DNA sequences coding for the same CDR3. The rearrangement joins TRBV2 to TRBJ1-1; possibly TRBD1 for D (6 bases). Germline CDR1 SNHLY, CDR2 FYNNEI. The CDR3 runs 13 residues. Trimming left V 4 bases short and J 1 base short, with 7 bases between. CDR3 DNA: TGTGCCAGCAGTGGGACAGCGAACACTGAAGCTTTCTTT. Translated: CASSGTANTEAFF.

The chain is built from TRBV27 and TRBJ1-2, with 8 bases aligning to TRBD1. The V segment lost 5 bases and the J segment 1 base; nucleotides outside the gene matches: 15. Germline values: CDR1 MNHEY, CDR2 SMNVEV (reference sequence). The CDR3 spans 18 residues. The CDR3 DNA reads TGTGCCAGCAGTCGAGCCGGAGGGGCAGGGGGCCTTAACTATGGCTACACCTTC. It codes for CASSRAGGAGGLNYGYTF.

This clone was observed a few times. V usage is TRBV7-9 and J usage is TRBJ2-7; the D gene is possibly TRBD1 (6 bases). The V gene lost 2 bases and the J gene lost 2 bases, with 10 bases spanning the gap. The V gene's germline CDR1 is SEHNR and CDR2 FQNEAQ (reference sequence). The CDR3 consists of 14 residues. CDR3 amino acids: CASSLLGAAYEQYF. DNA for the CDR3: TGTGCCAGCAGCTTACTGGGGGCCGCCTACGAGCAGTACTTC.

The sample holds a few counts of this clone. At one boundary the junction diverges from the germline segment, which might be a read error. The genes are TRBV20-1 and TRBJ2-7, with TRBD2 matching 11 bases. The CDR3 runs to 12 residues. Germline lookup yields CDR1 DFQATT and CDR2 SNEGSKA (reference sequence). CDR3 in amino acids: CSASSLAGERGF. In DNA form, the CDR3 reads TGCAGTGCTAGTTCACTAGCGGGAGAGAGAGGCTTC.

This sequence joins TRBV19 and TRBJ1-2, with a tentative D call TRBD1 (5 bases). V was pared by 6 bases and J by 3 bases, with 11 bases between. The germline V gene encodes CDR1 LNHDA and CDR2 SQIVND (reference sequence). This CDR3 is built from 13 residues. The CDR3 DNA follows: TGTGCCAGTAGGGCTGACAGATACTATGGCTACACCTTC. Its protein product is CASRADRYYGYTF.

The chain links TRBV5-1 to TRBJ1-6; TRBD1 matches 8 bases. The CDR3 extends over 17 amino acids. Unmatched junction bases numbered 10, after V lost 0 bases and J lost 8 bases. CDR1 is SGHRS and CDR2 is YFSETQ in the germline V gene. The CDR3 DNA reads TGCGCCAGCAGCTTGGTGTGGTCGAGGGACAGGTATTCACCCCTCCACTTT. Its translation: CASSLVWSRDRYSPLHF. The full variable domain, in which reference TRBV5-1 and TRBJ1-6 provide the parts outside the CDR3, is KAGVTQTPRYLIKTRGQQVTLSCSPISGHRSVSWYQQTPGQGLQFLFEYFSETQRNKGNFPGRFSGRQFSNSRSEMNVSTLELGDSALYLCASSLVWSRDRYSPLHFGNGTRLTVT.

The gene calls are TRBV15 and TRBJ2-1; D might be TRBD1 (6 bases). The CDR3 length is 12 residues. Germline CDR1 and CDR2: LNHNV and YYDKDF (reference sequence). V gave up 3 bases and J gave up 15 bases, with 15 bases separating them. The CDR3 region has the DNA TGTGCCACCAGCAGTCGGGACACCAATCGGTTCTTC. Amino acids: CATSSRDTNRFF.